The rows below give T cell receptor beta chains drawn from one sample of a study of T cells after yellow fever vaccination. TCRdb reprocessed the 5' RACE reads with MiXCR, giving one entry per CDR3 protein. The sample includes 50,000 to 60,000 distinct CDR3 sequences, around 7% of them seen just once. The specimen comprised CD8+ T cells not binding an NS4B(214-222) dextramer, sorted from PBMCs, sampled 45 days after the first yellow fever vaccination. The receptors shown here come from a man between 18 and 29 years old who received the YFV17D yellow fever vaccine. Both conserved end residues are part of each CDR3. Fields, in order: CDR3 protein, CDR3 DNA, D gene, J gene, clone size, V gene. A D gene is named only where the DNA matches it firmly. Only some rows state a clone size, as once, few, many or a class for expanded clones.

CDR3: CASSLPSFGGGNGEQFF
DNA: TGTGCCAGCAGCTTACCCTCTTTCGGAGGGGGGAATGGTGAGCAGTTCTTC
D: NA
J: TRBJ2-1
size: NA
V: TRBV7-3

CDR3: CASSLLSMYTEAFF
DNA: TGTGCCAGCAGCTTACTGAGCATGTACACTGAAGCTTTCTTT
D: NA
J: TRBJ1-1
size: many
V: TRBV7-2

CDR3: CASSYSSRAGTEAFF
DNA: TGTGCCAGCAGTTACTCGAGCAGGGCCGGCACTGAAGCTTTCTTT
D: NA
J: TRBJ1-1
size: few
V: TRBV6-5

CDR3: CASSQGGGITGELFF
DNA: TGTGCCAGCAGCCAAGGCGGGGGGATTACCGGGGAGCTGTTTTTT
D: TRBD2
J: TRBJ2-2
size: NA
V: TRBV3-1

CDR3: CASSLEGLASYEQYF
DNA: TGTGCCAGCAGCTTAGAAGGACTAGCGTCCTACGAGCAGTACTTC
D: TRBD2
J: TRBJ2-7
size: many
V: TRBV7-6

CDR3: CASSPGQPLYEQYF
DNA: TGTGCCAGCAGCCCGGGCCAACCTCTCTACGAGCAGTACTTC
D: NA
J: TRBJ2-7
size: NA
V: TRBV2

CDR3: CASSYDRGEFSNQPQHF
DNA: TGTGCCAGCAGTTACGACAGGGGAGAGTTTAGCAATCAGCCCCAGCATTTT
D: TRBD1
J: TRBJ1-5
size: few
V: TRBV6-2/TRBV6-3

CDR3: CSVAGISYNEQFF
DNA: TGCAGCGTTGCTGGGATTTCCTACAATGAGCAGTTCTTC
D: NA
J: TRBJ2-1
size: many
V: TRBV29-1

CDR3: CATSRGKGSADTQYF
DNA: TGTGCCACCAGCAGAGGGAAAGGATCGGCAGATACGCAGTATTTT
D: NA
J: TRBJ2-3
size: NA
V: TRBV15

CDR3: CASSAGTSGGAEQFF
DNA: TGCGCCAGCAGCGCCGGGACTAGCGGGGGGGCTGAGCAGTTCTTC
D: TRBD2
J: TRBJ2-1
size: many
V: TRBV5-1

CDR3: CCVPTGASGGPDTQYF
DNA: TGCTGTGTCCCCACCGGGGCTAGCGGGGGCCCAGATACGCAGTATTTT
D: TRBD2
J: TRBJ2-3
size: few
V: TRBV20-1

CDR3: CSVRGGNEQFF
DNA: TGCAGCGTTCGTGGCGGGAATGAGCAGTTCTTC
D: NA
J: TRBJ2-1
size: many
V: TRBV29-1

CDR3: CASSHTPTGTYEQYF
DNA: TGCGCCAGCAGCCATACACCCACTGGGACCTACGAGCAGTACTTC
D: NA
J: TRBJ2-7
size: NA
V: TRBV4-1

CDR3: CASSPTGTVNEQFF
DNA: TGTGCCAGCAGCCCCACCGGGACAGTTAATGAGCAGTTCTTC
D: TRBD1
J: TRBJ2-1
size: NA
V: TRBV4-2

CDR3: CASSSRQGGNAEAFF
DNA: TGCGCCAGCAGCTCTAGACAGGGGGGGAACGCTGAAGCTTTCTTT
D: TRBD1
J: TRBJ1-1
size: NA
V: TRBV5-1

CDR3: CASSFQGQGWNTEAFF
DNA: TGCGCCAGCAGCTTCCAGGGGCAGGGGTGGAACACTGAAGCTTTCTTT
D: NA
J: TRBJ1-1
size: few
V: TRBV5-1

CDR3: CASSSTGSNTEAFF
DNA: TGTGCCAGCAGTTCGACAGGCTCGAACACTGAAGCTTTCTTT
D: NA
J: TRBJ1-1
size: many
V: TRBV12-3/TRBV12-4

CDR3: CASSFDRTYNEQFF
DNA: TGTGCCAGCAGTTTTGACAGAACCTACAATGAGCAGTTCTTC
D: NA
J: TRBJ2-1
size: few
V: TRBV12-3/TRBV12-4

CDR3: CASSFGGGSDTQYF
DNA: TGTGCCAGCAGTTTCGGCGGGGGGTCAGATACGCAGTATTTT
D: TRBD2
J: TRBJ2-3
size: many
V: TRBV12-3/TRBV12-4

CDR3: CASSYPPGYDNQPQHF
DNA: TGTGCCAGCAGTTACCCACCAGGGTATGACAATCAGCCCCAGCATTTT
D: NA
J: TRBJ1-5
size: many
V: TRBV6-2/TRBV6-3

CDR3: CASSLAFQAYEQYF
DNA: TGTGCCAGCAGCTTAGCCTTCCAGGCCTACGAGCAGTACTTC
D: NA
J: TRBJ2-7
size: few
V: TRBV7-2

CDR3: CAVGEGETQYF
DNA: TGTGCTGTCGGGGAGGGGGAGACCCAGTACTTC
D: TRBD2
J: TRBJ2-5
size: many
V: TRBV12-5

CDR3: CASSPRNTGELFF
DNA: TGTGCCAGCAGCCCGAGGAACACCGGGGAGCTGTTTTTT
D: NA
J: TRBJ2-2
size: many
V: TRBV6-2/TRBV6-3

CDR3: CASSGTSGTYNEQFF
DNA: TGTGCCAGCAGTGGGACTAGCGGAACCTACAATGAGCAGTTCTTC
D: TRBD2
J: TRBJ2-1
size: medium-sized
V: TRBV6-4

CDR3: CASSTSDRMNTEAFF
DNA: TGTGCCAGCAGTACCTCGGACAGAATGAACACTGAAGCTTTCTTT
D: NA
J: TRBJ1-1
size: few
V: TRBV7-9

CDR3: CASSQVVGTNSYNEQFF
DNA: TGCGCCAGCAGCCAAGTTGTCGGGACTAACTCCTACAATGAGCAGTTCTTC
D: TRBD2
J: TRBJ2-1
size: many
V: TRBV4-1

CDR3: CASRRWASGGRLGETQYF
DNA: TGTGCCAGCCGTCGTTGGGCTAGCGGGGGCCGACTCGGGGAGACCCAGTACTTC
D: TRBD2
J: TRBJ2-5
size: many
V: TRBV27

CDR3: CASSPLSGELFF
DNA: TGTGCCAGCAGCCCACTTTCCGGGGAGCTGTTTTTT
D: NA
J: TRBJ2-2
size: many
V: TRBV27

CDR3: CASSLYGTGFYNEQFF
DNA: TGTGCCAGCAGCTTATACGGGACAGGATTCTACAATGAGCAGTTCTTC
D: TRBD1
J: TRBJ2-1
size: many
V: TRBV11-2

CDR3: CASRTYDGGGYGYTF
DNA: TGTGCCAGCAGAACGTACGACGGGGGCGGTTATGGCTACACCTTC
D: NA
J: TRBJ1-2
size: few
V: TRBV6-1

CDR3: CASSQDGRSADEQFF
DNA: TGCGCCAGCAGCCAAGATGGGAGATCGGCAGACGAGCAGTTCTTC
D: NA
J: TRBJ2-1
size: NA
V: TRBV4-3

CDR3: CASSDQSGKSYEQYF
DNA: TGTGCCAGCAGTGACCAGTCAGGGAAATCCTACGAGCAGTACTTC
D: NA
J: TRBJ2-7
size: many
V: TRBV25-1

CDR3: CASTNKLGPGNTIYF
DNA: TGTGCCAGCACCAACAAACTGGGGCCCGGAAACACCATATATTTT
D: NA
J: TRBJ1-3
size: many
V: TRBV9

CDR3: CASRVAPNTGELFF
DNA: TGTGCCAGCAGGGTGGCCCCGAACACCGGGGAGCTGTTTTTT
D: NA
J: TRBJ2-2
size: many
V: TRBV6-5

CDR3: CASSGDSTYNEQFF
DNA: TGTGCCAGCAGTGGGGACAGTACCTACAATGAGCAGTTCTTC
D: TRBD1
J: TRBJ2-1
size: many
V: TRBV6-1